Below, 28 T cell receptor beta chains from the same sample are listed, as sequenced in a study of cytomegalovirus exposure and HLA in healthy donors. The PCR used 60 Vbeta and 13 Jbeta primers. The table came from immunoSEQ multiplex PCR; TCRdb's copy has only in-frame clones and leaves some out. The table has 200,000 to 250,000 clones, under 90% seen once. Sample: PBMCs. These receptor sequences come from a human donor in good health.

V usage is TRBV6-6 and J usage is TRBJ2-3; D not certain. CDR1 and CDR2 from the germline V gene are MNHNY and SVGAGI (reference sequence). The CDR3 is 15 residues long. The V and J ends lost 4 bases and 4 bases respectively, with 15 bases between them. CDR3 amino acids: CASSSPSSGPDTQYF. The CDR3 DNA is TGTGCCAGCAGTTCGCCTTCAAGTGGCCCAGATACGCAGTATTTT.

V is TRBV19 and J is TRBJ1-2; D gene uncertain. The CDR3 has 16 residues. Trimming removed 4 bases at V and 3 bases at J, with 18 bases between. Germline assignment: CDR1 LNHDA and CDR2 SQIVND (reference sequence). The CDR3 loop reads CASSTPGGISDYGYTF. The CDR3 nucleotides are TGTGCCAGTAGTACCCCGGGAGGGATCAGCGACTATGGCTACACCTTC.

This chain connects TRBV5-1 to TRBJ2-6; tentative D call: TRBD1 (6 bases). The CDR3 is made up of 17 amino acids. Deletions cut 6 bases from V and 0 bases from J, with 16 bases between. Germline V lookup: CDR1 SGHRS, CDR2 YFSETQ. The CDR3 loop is CASIGTHPYSGANVLTF. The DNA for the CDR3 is TGCGCCAGCATCGGGACACATCCTTACTCTGGGGCCAACGTCCTGACTTTC.

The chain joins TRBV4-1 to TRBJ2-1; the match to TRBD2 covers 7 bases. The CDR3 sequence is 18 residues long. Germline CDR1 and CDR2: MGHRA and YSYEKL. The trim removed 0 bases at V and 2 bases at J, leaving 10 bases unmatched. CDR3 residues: CASSQDGMGGRAYNEQFF. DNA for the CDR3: TGCGCCAGCAGCCAAGATGGAATGGGCGGGAGAGCCTACAATGAGCAGTTCTTC.

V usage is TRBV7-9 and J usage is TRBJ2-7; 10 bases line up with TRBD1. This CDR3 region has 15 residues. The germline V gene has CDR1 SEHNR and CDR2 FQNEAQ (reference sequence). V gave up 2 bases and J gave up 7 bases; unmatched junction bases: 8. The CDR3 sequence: CASSLRGTGAGEQYF. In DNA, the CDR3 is TGTGCCAGCAGCTTACGGGGGACAGGGGCTGGGGAGCAGTACTTC. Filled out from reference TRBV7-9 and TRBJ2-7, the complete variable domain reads DTGVSQNPRHKITKRGQNVTFRCDPISEHNRLYWYRQTLGQGPEFLTYFQNEAQLEKSRLLSDRFSAERPKGSFSTLEIQRTEQGDSAMYLCASSLRGTGAGEQYFGPGTRLTVT.

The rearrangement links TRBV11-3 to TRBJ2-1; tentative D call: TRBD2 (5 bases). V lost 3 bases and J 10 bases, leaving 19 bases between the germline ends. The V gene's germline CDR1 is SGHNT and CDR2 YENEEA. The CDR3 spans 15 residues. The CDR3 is CASSLDAGRAFEQFF. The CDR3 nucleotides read TGTGCCAGCAGCTTGGACGCGGGTAGGGCTTTCGAGCAGTTCTTC.

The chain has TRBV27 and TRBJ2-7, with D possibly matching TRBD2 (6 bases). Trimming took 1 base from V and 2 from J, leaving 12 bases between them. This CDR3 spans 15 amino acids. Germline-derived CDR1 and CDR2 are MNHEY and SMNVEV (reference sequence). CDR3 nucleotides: TGTGCCAGCAGTTTATGGGGCGGGAAGACCTACGAGCAGTACTTC. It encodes CASSLWGGKTYEQYF.

The CDR3 DNA sequence: TGTGCCAGCAGCTCCCCCCGGACAGGGTCAACCTACGAGCAGTACTTC. As protein: CASSSPRTGSTYEQYF. The gene calls are TRBV9 and TRBJ2-7; 8 bases align to TRBD1. Germline V gene data show CDR1 as SGDLS and CDR2 as YYNGEE. The V and J ends lost 4 bases and 2 bases, in that order; junction bases with no gene match: 11. The CDR3 runs 16 residues.

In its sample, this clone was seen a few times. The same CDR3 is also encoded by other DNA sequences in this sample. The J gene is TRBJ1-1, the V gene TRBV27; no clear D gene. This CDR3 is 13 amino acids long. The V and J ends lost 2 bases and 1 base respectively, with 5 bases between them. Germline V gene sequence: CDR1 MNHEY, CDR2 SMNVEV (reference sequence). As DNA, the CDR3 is TGTGCCAGCAGTTTAAGAGGGAACACTGAAGCTTTCTTT. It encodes CASSLRGNTEAFF.

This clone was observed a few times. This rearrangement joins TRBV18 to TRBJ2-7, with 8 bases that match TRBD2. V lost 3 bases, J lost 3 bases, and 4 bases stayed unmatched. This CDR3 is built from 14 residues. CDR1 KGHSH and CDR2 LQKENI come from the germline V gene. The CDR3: CASSPPRGGYEQYF. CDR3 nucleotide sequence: TGTGCCAGCTCACCTCCCCGGGGGGGCTACGAGCAGTACTTC.

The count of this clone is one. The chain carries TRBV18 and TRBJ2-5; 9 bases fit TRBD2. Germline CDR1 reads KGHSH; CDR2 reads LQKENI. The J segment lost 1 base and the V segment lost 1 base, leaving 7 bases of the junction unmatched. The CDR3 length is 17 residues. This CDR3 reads CASSPRRSGSSQETQYF. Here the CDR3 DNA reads TGTGCCAGCTCACCACGGCGTAGCGGGAGTAGCCAAGAGACCCAGTACTTC.

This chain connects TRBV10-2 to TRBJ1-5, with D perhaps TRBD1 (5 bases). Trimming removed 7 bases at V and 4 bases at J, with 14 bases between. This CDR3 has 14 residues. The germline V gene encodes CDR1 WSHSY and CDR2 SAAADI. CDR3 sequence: CASTPPGGNQPQHF. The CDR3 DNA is TGCGCCAGCACCCCTCCGGGGGGAAATCAGCCCCAGCATTTT.

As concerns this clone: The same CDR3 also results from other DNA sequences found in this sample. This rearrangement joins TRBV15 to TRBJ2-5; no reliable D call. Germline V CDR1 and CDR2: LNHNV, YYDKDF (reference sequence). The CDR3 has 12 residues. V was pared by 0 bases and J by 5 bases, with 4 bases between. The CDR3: CATSRDRETQYF. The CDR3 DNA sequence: TGTGCCACCAGCAGAGACAGGGAGACCCAGTACTTC.

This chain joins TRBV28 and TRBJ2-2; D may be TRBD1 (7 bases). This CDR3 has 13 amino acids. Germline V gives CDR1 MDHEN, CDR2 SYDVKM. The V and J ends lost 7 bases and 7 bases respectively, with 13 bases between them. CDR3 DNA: TGTGCCAGCATCAGGGGGGATCACGGGGAGCTGTTTTTT. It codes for CASIRGDHGELFF.

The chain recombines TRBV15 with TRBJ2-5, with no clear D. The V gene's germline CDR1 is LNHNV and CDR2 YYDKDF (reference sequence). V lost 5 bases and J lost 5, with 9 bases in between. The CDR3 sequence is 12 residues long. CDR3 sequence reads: CATSHTWETQYF. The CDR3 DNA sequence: TGTGCCACCAGCCACACCTGGGAGACCCAGTACTTC.

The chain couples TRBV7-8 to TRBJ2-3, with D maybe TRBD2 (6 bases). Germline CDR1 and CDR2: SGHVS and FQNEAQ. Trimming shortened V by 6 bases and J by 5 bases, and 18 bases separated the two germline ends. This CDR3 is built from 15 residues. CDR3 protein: CASSHPRGNLDTQYF. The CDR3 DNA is TGTGCCAGCAGTCACCCCCGCGGGAACCTAGATACGCAGTATTTT.

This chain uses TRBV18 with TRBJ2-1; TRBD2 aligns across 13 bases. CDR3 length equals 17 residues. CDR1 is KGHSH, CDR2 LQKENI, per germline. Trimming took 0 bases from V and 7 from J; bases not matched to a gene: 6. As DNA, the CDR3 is TGTGCCAGCTCACCACCCTCGACTAGCGGGAGGCGGAATGAGCAGTTCTTC. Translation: CASSPPSTSGRRNEQFF.

The CDR3 DNA reads as TGTGCCAGCAGAAACAGGCTGACAGGGGACGGGGGCATACTGCTAGGCGGGGAGCTGTTTTTT. Protein: CASRNRLTGDGGILLGGELFF. The chain carries TRBV2 and TRBJ2-2; 8 nucleotides line up with TRBD1. V lost 6 bases and J lost 7; bases outside the gene matches: 28. Germline-derived CDR1 and CDR2 are SNHLY and FYNNEI. The CDR3 length is 21 residues.

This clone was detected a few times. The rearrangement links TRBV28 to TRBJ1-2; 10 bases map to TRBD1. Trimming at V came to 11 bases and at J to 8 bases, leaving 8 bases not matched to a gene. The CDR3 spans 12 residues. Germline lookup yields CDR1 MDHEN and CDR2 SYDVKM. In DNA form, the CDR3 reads TGTGCCGGGGGGGACAGGGGAGGAGGCTACACCTTC. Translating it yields CAGGDRGGGYTF.

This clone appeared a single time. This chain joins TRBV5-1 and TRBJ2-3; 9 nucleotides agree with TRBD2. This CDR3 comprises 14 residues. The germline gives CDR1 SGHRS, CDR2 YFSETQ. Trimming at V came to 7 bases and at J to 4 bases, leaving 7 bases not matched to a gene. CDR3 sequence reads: CASSGTSSSDTQYF. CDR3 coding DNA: TGCGCCAGCTCCGGGACTAGCAGCTCAGATACGCAGTATTTT.

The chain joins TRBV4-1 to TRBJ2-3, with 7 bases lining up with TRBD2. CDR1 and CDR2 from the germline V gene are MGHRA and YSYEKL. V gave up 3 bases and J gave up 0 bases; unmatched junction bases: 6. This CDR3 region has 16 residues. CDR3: CASSHSSGTSTDTQYF. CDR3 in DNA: TGCGCCAGCAGCCATTCAAGCGGGACTAGCACAGATACGCAGTATTTT.

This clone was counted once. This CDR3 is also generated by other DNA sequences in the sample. CDR3 region: CASSLDGNTGELFF. The CDR3 DNA sequence: TGTGCCAGCAGCTTGGACGGTAACACCGGGGAGCTGTTTTTT. This rearrangement joins TRBV5-4 to TRBJ2-2; D is ambiguous. This CDR3 is built from 14 residues. The V and J ends lost 0 bases and 2 bases respectively, with 5 bases between them. Germline V gene data show CDR1 as SGHNT and CDR2 as YYREEE (reference sequence).

The CDR3 reads CASSVGGRDSYEQYF. CDR3 DNA: TGTGCCAGCAGCGTAGGCGGGAGGGACTCCTACGAGCAGTACTTC. V usage is TRBV9 and J usage is TRBJ2-7, with 9 bases matching TRBD2. The CDR3 runs 15 residues. From germline, CDR1 is SGDLS and CDR2 YYNGEE. With 0 bases clipped from V and 0 bases from J, the junction kept 1 base outside the gene matches.

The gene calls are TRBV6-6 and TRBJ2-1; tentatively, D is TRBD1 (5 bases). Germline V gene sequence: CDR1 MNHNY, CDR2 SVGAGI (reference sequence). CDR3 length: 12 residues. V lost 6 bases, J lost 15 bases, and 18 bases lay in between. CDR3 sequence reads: CASSYRDSARFF. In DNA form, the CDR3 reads TGTGCCAGCAGCTACAGAGACAGTGCTCGGTTCTTC.

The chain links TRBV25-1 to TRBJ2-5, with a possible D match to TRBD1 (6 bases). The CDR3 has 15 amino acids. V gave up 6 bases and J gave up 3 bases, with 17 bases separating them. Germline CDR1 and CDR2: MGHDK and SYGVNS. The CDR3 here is CASSPKRTEEETQYF. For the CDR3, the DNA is TGTGCCAGCAGCCCGAAGAGGACAGAAGAAGAGACCCAGTACTTC. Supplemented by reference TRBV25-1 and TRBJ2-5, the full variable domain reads EADIYQTPRYLVIGTGKKITLECSQTMGHDKMYWYQQDPGMELHLIHYSYGVNSTEKGDLSSESTVSRIRTEHFPLTLESARPSHTSQYLCASSPKRTEEETQYFGPGTRLLVL.

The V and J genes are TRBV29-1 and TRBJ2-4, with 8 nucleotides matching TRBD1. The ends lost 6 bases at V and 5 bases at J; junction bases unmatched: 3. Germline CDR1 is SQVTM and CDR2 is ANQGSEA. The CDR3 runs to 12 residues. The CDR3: CSVLTGENIQYF. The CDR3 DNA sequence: TGCAGCGTGCTGACAGGGGAAAACATTCAGTACTTC.

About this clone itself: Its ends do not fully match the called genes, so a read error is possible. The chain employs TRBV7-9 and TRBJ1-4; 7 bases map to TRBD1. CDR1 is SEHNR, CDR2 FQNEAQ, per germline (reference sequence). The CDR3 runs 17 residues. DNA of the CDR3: TGTTCCAGCAGCTTAGGGGGCGACAGGTTGACGGGTGAAAAACTGTTTTTT. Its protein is CSSSLGGDRLTGEKLFF.

CDR3 in amino acids: CASSPNVGPGELFF. In DNA form, the CDR3 reads TGTGCCAGCAGCCCAAACGTGGGCCCCGGGGAGCTGTTTTTT. V gene TRBV7-3 combines with J gene TRBJ2-2, with D unresolved. V lost 5 bases, J lost 6 bases, and 13 bases lay in between. The CDR3 runs to 14 residues. Germline lookup yields CDR1 SGHTA and CDR2 FQGTGA.